The 9 T cell receptor beta chains listed next were all sequenced from one sample in a study of beta chain features in type 1 diabetes. TCRB transcripts that were expressed got sequenced, as all of the isolated RNA had been reverse transcribed. This table comes from immunoSEQ multiplex PCR, and its TCRdb copy is limited to in-frame clones, with some not included. Of 350,000 to 450,000 clones in the sample, more than 13% were seen once. The sequencing sample was made of naive CD4+ T cells from blood. The receptors were gathered from a woman aged 18-29 years in good health.

The chain joins TRBV10-3 to TRBJ2-3; 13 bases fit TRBD2. The V and J ends lost 8 bases and 4 bases, in that order; junction bases with no gene match: 6. The CDR3 length is 15 residues. Germline V gene data show CDR1 as ENHRY and CDR2 as SYGVKD. The CDR3 loop is CAIAGTSGTPDTQYF. The CDR3 nucleotides are TGTGCCATCGCCGGGACTAGCGGGACGCCAGATACGCAGTATTTT.

This clone came up a few times. V gene TRBV5-1 combines with J gene TRBJ2-1; 11 nucleotides line up with TRBD2. The length of the CDR3 is 16 residues. V lost 1 base and J lost 6; bases outside the gene matches: 6. Germline assignment: CDR1 SGHRS and CDR2 YFSETQ. This CDR3 reads CASSLTSGRGGNEQFF. The DNA for the CDR3 is TGCGCCAGCAGCTTGACTAGCGGGAGAGGGGGCAATGAGCAGTTCTTC.

This clone was seen more than once but under ten times. The chain combines TRBV30 with TRBJ2-3; 8 bases line up with TRBD2. Germline trimming cut 1 base from V and 4 bases from J; bases unmatched to any gene: 10. The length of the CDR3 is 16 residues. Per germline, CDR1 GTSNPN and CDR2 SVGIG (reference sequence). As DNA, the CDR3 is TGTGCCTGGAGTGGCGGGAGGTTGCGGGGCGCAGATACGCAGTATTTT. Translating gives CAWSGGRLRGADTQYF.

This clone has just a few counts. The chain joins TRBV30 to TRBJ1-3; D not certain. V lost 4 bases to trimming and J lost 0 bases, with 10 bases between them. The length of the CDR3 is 14 residues. CDR1 is GTSNPN and CDR2 is SVGIG in the germline V gene (reference sequence). The CDR3 region is CAWTLRSSGNTIYF. The DNA of the CDR3 is TGTGCCTGGACTCTACGTAGCTCTGGAAACACCATATATTTT.

This clone was detected only a few times. The chain couples TRBV4-2 to TRBJ1-1; maybe TRBD1 (6 bases). This CDR3 region has 18 residues. V shed 3 bases and J shed 0 bases, with 20 bases lying between them. The V gene's germline CDR1 is LGHNA and CDR2 YNFKEQ. For the CDR3, the DNA is TGTGCCAGCAGCCACGCACCGCGGACAGAAACCGTGAACACTGAAGCTTTCTTT. Translated: CASSHAPRTETVNTEAFF.

This clone occurred a few times. The chain has TRBV6-5 and TRBJ2-7; 9 bases match TRBD1. The CDR3 consists of 14 residues. Per the germline V gene, CDR1 is MNHEY and CDR2 is SVGAGI. With 6 bases clipped from V and 3 bases from J, the junction kept 6 bases outside the gene matches. CDR3 in amino acids: CASSRGQGFYEQYF. Written as DNA, the CDR3 is TGTGCCAGCAGCCGGGGACAGGGTTTCTACGAGCAGTACTTC.

This clone was detected a few times. The V gene is TRBV2, the J gene TRBJ2-7; TRBD1 matches 10 bases. Germline V gives CDR1 SNHLY, CDR2 FYNNEI. The CDR3 spans 12 residues. Trimming cost V 8 bases and J 2 bases; bases outside gene matches: 0. CDR3 residues: CASGTGAYEQYF. CDR3 nucleotides: TGTGCCAGCGGGACAGGGGCCTACGAGCAGTACTTC.

CDR3 DNA: TGTGCCTGCATACCGGGACAGGGGAATGAAAAACTGTTTTTT. This sequence encodes CACIPGQGNEKLFF. This chain joins TRBV30 and TRBJ1-4; 10 bases match TRBD1. The CDR3 extends over 14 amino acids. Germline CDR1 reads GTSNPN; CDR2 reads SVGIG (reference sequence). V dropped 6 bases and J dropped 5; count of bases not matched to a gene: 6.

This clone was counted only a few times. The rearrangement uses TRBV7-2 and TRBJ1-5, with D uncertain. Germline-derived CDR1 and CDR2 are SGHTA and FQGNSA. This CDR3 is 15 amino acids long. V was clipped by 5 bases and J by 7 bases, with 18 bases between them. The CDR3 spells CASSPRPGLRQPQHF. The CDR3 region has the DNA TGTGCCAGCAGCCCGAGACCGGGATTGAGGCAGCCCCAGCATTTT.